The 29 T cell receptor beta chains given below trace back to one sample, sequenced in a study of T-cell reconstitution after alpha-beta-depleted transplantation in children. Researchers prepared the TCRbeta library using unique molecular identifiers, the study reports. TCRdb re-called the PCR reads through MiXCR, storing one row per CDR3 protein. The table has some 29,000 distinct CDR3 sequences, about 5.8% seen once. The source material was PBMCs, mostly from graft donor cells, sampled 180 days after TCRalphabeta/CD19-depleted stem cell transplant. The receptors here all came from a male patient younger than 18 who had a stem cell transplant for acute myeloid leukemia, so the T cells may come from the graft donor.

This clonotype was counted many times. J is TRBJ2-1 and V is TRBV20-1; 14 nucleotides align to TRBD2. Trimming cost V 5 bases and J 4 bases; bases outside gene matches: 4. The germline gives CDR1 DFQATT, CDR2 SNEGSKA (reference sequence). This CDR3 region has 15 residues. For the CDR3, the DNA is TGCAGTGCTTCGACTAGCGGGAGGGCTTACAATGAGCAGTTCTTC. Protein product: CSASTSGRAYNEQFF.

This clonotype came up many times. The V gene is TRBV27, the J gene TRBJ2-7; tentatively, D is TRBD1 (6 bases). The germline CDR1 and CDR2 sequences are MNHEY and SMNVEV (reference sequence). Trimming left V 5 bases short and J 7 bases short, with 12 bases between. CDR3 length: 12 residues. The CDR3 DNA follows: TGTGCCAGCAGTCCCCTGAGGGGGGAGCAGTACTTC. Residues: CASSPLRGEQYF.

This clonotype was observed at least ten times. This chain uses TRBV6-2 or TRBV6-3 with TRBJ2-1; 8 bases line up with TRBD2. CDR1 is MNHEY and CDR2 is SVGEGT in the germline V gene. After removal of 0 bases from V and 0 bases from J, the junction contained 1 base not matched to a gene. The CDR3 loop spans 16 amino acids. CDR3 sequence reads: CASSYSAGGSYNEQFF. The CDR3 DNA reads TGTGCCAGCAGTTACTCGGCGGGAGGCTCCTACAATGAGCAGTTCTTC.

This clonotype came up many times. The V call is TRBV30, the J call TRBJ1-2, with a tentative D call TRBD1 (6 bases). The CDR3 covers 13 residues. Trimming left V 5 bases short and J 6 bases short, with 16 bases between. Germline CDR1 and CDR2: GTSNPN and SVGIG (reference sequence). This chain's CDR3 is CAWGIQGKDGYTF. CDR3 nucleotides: TGTGCCTGGGGGATCCAGGGGAAAGATGGCTACACCTTC.

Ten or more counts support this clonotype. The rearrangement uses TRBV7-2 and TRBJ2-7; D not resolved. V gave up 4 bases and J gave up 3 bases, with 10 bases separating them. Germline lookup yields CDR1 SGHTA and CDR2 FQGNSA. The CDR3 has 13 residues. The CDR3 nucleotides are TGTGCCAGCAGCTCCGGACCGGGCTACGAGCAGTACTTC. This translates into CASSSGPGYEQYF.

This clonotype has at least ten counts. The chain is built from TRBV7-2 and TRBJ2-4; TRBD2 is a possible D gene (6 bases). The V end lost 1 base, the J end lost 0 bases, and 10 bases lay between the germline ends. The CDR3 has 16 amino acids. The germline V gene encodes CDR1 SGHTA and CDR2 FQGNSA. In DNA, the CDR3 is TGTGCCAGCAGCTTAGTGGCGGGACTAGCCAAAAACATTCAGTACTTC. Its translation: CASSLVAGLAKNIQYF. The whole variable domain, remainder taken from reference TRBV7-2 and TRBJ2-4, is GAGVSQSPSNKVTEKGKDVELRCDPISGHTALYWYRQSLGQGLEFLIYFQGNSAPDKSGLPSDRFSAERTGGSVSTLTIQRTQQEDSAVYLCASSLVAGLAKNIQYFGAGTRLSVL.

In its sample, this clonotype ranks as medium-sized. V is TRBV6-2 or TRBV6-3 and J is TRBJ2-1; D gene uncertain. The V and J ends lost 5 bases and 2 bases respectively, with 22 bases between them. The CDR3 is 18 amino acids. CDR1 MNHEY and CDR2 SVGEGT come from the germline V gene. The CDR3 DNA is TGTGCCAGCAGTCAAGGAACCTTGGTGGGCGGACCCTACAATGAGCAGTTCTTC. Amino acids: CASSQGTLVGGPYNEQFF.

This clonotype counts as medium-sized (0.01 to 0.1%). This CDR3 reads CASSQPRPGLAGVNEQYF. The CDR3, as DNA: TGTGCCAGCAGCCAACCGAGGCCGGGACTAGCGGGAGTCAACGAGCAGTACTTC. The V gene is TRBV4-2, the J gene TRBJ2-7; 14 bases match TRBD2. The germline V gene encodes CDR1 LGHNA and CDR2 YNFKEQ. The CDR3 is 18 residues long. Trimming cost V 2 bases and J 5 bases; bases outside gene matches: 11.

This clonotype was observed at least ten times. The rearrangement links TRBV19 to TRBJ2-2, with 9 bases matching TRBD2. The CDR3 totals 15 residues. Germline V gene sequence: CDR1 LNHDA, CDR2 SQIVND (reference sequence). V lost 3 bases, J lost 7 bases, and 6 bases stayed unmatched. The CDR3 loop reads CASSILAGGIGELFF. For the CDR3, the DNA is TGTGCCAGTAGTATTCTGGCGGGAGGGATCGGGGAGCTGTTTTTT.

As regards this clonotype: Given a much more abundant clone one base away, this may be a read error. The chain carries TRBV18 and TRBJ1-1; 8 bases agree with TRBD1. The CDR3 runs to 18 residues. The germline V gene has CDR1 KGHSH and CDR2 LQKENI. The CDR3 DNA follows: TGTGCCAGCTCACTGGTAAAGACAGGGGTGCCTGAGGGGACTGAAACTTTCTTT. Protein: CASSLVKTGVPEGTETFF.

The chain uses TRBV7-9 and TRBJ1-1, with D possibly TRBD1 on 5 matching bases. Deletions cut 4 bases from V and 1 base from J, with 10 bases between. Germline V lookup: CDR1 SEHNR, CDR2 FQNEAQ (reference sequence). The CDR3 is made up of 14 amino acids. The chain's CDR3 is CASSYVGGNTEAFF. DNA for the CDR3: TGTGCCAGCAGCTACGTGGGGGGGAACACTGAAGCTTTCTTT.

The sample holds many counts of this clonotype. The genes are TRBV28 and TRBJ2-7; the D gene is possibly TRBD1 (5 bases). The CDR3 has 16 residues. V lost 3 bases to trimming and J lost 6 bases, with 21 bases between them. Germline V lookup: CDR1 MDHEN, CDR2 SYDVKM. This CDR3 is CASSLRSFRQSPEQYF. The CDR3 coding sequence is TGTGCCAGCAGTTTGAGGTCCTTTCGACAGAGCCCCGAGCAGTACTTC.

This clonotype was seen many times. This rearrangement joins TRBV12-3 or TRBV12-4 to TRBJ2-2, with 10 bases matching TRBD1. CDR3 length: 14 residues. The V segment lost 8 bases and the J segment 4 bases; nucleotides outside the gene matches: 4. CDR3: CASGWTGGTGELFF. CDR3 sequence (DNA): TGTGCCAGCGGGTGGACAGGGGGCACCGGGGAGCTGTTTTTT.

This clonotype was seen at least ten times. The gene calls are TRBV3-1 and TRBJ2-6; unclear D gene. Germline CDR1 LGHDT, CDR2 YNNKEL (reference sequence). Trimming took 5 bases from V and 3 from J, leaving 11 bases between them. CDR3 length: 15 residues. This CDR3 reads CASSKSANGANVLTF. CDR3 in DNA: TGTGCCAGCAGCAAGTCAGCGAATGGGGCCAACGTCCTGACTTTC.

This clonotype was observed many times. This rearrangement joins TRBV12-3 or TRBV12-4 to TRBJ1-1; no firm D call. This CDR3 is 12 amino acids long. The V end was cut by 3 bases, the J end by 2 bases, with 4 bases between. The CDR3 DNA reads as TGTGCCAGCAGTTTCCTAAACACTGAAGCTTTCTTT. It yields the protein CASSFLNTEAFF.

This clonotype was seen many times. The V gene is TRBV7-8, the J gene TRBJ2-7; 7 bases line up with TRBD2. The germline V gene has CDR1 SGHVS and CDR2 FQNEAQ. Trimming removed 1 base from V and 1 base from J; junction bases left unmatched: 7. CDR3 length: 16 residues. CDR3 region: CASSLGVGLVSYEQYF. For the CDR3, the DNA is TGTGCCAGCAGCTTAGGGGTTGGACTAGTTTCCTACGAGCAGTACTTC.

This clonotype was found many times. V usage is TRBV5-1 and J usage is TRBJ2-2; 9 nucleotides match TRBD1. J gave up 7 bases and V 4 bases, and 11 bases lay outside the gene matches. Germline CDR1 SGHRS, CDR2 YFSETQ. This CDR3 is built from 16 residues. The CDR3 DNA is TGCGCCAGCAGCCCATCGGGGACAGGGAGAATCGGGGAGCTGTTTTTT. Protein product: CASSPSGTGRIGELFF.

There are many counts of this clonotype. The CDR3 spells CATATSTQETQYF. For the CDR3, the DNA is TGTGCCACCGCCACTAGTACCCAAGAGACCCAGTACTTC. The chain combines TRBV10-3 with TRBJ2-5, with D tentatively TRBD2 (5 bases). The ends were cut back, 10 bases at V and 1 base at J, with 13 bases in the middle. Germline V gene sequence: CDR1 ENHRY, CDR2 SYGVKD. This CDR3 region has 13 residues.

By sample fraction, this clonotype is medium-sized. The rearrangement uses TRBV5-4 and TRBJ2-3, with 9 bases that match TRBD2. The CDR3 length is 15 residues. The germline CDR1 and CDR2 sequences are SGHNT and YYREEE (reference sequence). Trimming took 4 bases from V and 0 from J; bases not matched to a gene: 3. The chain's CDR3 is CASSRTSGSTDTQYF. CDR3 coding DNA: TGTGCCAGCAGCCGTACTAGCGGGAGCACAGATACGCAGTATTTT.

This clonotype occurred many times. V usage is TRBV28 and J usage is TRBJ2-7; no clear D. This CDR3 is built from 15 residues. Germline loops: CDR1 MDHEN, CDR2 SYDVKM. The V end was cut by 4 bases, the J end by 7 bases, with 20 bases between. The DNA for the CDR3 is TGTGCCAGCAGTTCCCCGGGCGGCCCCGCGAGGGAGCAGTACTTC. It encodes CASSSPGGPAREQYF.

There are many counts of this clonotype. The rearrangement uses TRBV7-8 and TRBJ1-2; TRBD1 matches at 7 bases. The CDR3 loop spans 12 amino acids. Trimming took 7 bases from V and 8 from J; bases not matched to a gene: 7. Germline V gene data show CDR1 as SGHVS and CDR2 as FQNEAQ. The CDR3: CASTSRGWGYTF. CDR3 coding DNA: TGTGCCAGCACTTCCAGGGGGTGGGGCTACACCTTC.

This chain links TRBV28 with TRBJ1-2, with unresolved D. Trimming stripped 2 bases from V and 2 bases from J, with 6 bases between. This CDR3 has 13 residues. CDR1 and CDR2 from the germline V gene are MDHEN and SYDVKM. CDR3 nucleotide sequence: TGTGCCAGCAGTTTAGGGGTGAACTATGGCTACACCTTC. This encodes CASSLGVNYGYTF.

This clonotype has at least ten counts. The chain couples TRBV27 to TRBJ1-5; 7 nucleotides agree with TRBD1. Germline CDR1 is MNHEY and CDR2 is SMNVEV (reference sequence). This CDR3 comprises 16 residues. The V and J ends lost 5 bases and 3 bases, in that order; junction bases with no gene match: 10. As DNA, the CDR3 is TGTGCCAGCAGTCCGGACAGGACGGCTTTCAATCAGCCCCAGCATTTT. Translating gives CASSPDRTAFNQPQHF.

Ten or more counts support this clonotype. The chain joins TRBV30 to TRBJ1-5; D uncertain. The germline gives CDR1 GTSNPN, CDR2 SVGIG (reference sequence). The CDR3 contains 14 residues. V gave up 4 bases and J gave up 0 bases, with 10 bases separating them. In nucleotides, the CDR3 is TGTGCCTGGAATCTAGACGGTAGCAATCAGCCCCAGCATTTT. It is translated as CAWNLDGSNQPQHF.

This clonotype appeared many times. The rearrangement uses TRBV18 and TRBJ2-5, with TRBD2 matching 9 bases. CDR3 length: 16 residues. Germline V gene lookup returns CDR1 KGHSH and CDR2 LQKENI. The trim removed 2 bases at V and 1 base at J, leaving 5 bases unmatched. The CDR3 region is CASSPSLAGAQETQYF. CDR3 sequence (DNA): TGTGCCAGCTCACCATCACTAGCGGGCGCCCAAGAGACCCAGTACTTC.

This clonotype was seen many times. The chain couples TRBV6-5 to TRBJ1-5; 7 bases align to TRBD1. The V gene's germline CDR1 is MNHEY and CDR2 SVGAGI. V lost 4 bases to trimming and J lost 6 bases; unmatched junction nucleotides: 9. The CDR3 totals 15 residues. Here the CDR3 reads CASSFGQELGQPQHF. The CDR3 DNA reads TGTGCCAGCAGTTTCGGACAGGAGCTCGGTCAGCCCCAGCATTTT.

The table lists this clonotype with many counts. The CDR3 here is CASSLTSVAPRGYTF. The CDR3 nucleotides are TGTGCCAGCAGTTTAACCAGCGTCGCACCGAGGGGCTACACCTTC. The gene calls are TRBV12-3 or TRBV12-4 and TRBJ1-2; D not certain. The length of the CDR3 is 15 residues. V was pared by 2 bases and J by 8 bases, with 18 bases between.

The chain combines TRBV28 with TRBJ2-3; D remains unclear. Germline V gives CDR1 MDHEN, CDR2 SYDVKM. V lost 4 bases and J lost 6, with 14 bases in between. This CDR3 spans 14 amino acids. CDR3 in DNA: TGTGCCAGCAGTTCCCTCCCGCCCCAGGATACGCAGTATTTT. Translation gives CASSSLPPQDTQYF.

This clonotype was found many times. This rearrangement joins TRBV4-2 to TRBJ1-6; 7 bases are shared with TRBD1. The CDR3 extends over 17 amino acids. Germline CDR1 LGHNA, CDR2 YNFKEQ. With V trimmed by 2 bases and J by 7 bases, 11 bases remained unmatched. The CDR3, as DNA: TGTGCCAGCAGCCAACCGCGACAGGGACTCTTGAATTCACCCCTCCACTTT. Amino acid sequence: CASSQPRQGLLNSPLHF.